This TCR beta chain was sequenced for a study of T cells after posttransplantation cyclophosphamide. The naive gate required viable CD3+CD4+ or CD3+CD8+ cells with CCR7+CD45RA+CD45RO-CD95-CD27+CD28+ phenotype. The CDR3 runs 18 residues. Germline V gene lookup returns CDR1 MDHEN and CDR2 SYDVKM. V shed 5 bases and J 4 bases; nucleotides not matched to a gene: 18. Here immunoSEQ multiplex PCR was the method, and the copy in TCRdb shows in-frame clones only, minus some. This repertoire shows around 31,000 clones, around 90% found once; its top ten account for 0.1%. The J gene is TRBJ1-2, the V gene TRBV28; 8 bases agree with TRBD1. The TCR comes from a man aged 30 to 45 in good health and a related stem cell transplant donor. Source material: naive CD4+ T cells sorted from blood. This chain's CDR3 is CASSQKLITPGQGYGYTF. For the CDR3, the DNA is TGTGCCAGCAGTCAAAAACTCATTACGCCAGGACAGGGCTATGGCTACACCTTC.